Included here is one T cell receptor (beta chain) sequence, with context. In the authors' methods: Amplifying reference gene primers gave estimates of nucleated cell counts. The table came from immunoSEQ multiplex PCR; TCRdb's copy has only in-frame clones and leaves some out. V and J calls and clone size come straight from that table; D and trimming were deduced from the DNA. The table includes 650,000 to 800,000 clones, 80% to 90% detected once. Germline V lookup: CDR1 MNHEY, CDR2 SVGEGT. V dropped 7 bases and J dropped 0; count of bases not matched to a gene: 13. This CDR3 is built from 17 residues. The sample is drawn from a study of blood T cell repertoires in COVID-19. The overall study: COVID-19 samples from acute and convalescent phases originated in the United States, Italy and Spain. The cDNA or gDNA used as material had been derived from T cells, B-cell-depleted T cells, or PBMCs.

Input material: peripheral blood. The clonotype was recovered from a woman younger than 30 with acute or convalescent COVID-19. The chain links TRBV6-2 or TRBV6-3 to TRBJ1-1; 8 nucleotides agree with TRBD1. CDR3 in DNA: TGTGCCAGCACCCCCGGGACAGGTGTCATCATGAACACTGAAGCTTTCTTT. As protein: CASTPGTGVIMNTEAFF.